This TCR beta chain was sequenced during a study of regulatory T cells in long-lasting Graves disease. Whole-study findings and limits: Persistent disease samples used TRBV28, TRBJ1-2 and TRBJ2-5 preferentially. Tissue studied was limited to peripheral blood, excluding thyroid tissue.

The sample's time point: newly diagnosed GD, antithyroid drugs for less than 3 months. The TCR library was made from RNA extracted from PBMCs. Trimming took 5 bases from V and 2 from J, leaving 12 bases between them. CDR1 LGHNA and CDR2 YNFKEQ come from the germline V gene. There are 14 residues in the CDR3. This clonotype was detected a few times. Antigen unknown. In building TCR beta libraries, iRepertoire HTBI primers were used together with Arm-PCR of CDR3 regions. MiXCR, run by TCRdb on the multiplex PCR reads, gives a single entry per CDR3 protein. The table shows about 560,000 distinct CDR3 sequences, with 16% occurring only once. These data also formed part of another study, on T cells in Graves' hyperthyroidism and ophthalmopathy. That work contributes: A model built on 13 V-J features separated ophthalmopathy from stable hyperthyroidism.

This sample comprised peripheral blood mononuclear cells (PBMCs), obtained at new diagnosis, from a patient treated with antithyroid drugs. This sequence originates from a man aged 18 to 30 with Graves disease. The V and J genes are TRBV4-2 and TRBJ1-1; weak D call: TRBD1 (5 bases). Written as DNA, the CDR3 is TGTGCCAGCAGCGTCGTTGGGGGTAACACTGAAGCTTTCTTT. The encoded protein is CASSVVGGNTEAFF.